Below are 21 T cell receptor beta chains sequenced from a single sample in a study of breast tumors, draining lymph nodes, adjacent tissues (TCRdb year 2016). Lymph node samples were obtained from the axillary draining lymph nodes of breast cancer patients. The protocol used for the library was multiplex PCR. Sequencing was performed on an Illumina HiSeq 2000. Through fastp at Q25 and MiXCR, TCRdb rebuilt clones from the public reads, retaining in-frame beta chains. Entries that share a CDR3 protein sequence are merged under the most common genes and DNA. This sample has 85,000 to 120,000 distinct CDR3 sequences in its table, and under 40% of those were observed once. Together, the top ten hold less than 6% of the sample. Sequencing was done on a sample of axillary lymph node tissue. The source is a female donor with breast cancer. Some clones in this sample may be carry-over from other donors' samples.

This clonotype was detected ten times or more. The rearrangement joins TRBV27 to TRBJ2-2; TRBD2 matches at 8 bases. Looked up from germline, CDR1 is MNHEY and CDR2 is SMNVEV (reference sequence). CDR3 length: 17 amino acids. V was clipped by 3 bases and J by 3 bases; unmatched bases: 9. In DNA form, the CDR3 reads TGTGCCAGCAGTTTTGGGGGTACGGGAGGGTACACCGGGGAGCTGTTTTTT. Translation gives CASSFGGTGGYTGELFF.

This clonotype was seen at least ten times. The rearrangement joins TRBV7-3 to TRBJ2-6, with 8 bases that match TRBD1. V was clipped by 1 base and J by 0 bases; unmatched bases: 5. The CDR3 totals 18 residues. In germline, CDR1 is SGHTA, CDR2 FQGTGA. The CDR3 sequence is CASSLRGTGYSGANVLTF. DNA for the CDR3: TGTGCCAGCAGCTTAAGGGGGACAGGCTACTCTGGGGCCAACGTCCTGACTTTC.

This clonotype was seen at least ten times. This rearrangement joins TRBV5-1 to TRBJ2-6, with 7 bases identical to TRBD1. Trimming took 4 bases from V and 0 from J; bases not matched to a gene: 7. Germline CDR1 and CDR2: SGHRS and YFSETQ. The CDR3 loop spans 17 amino acids. In nucleotides, the CDR3 is TGCGCCAGCAGCCCCGGACAGGCGAGCTCTGGGGCCAACGTCCTGACTTTC. Translation gives CASSPGQASSGANVLTF.

This clonotype showed up many times. V gene TRBV6-5 combines with J gene TRBJ2-2, with unresolved D. Germline CDR1 and CDR2: MNHEY and SVGAGI. This CDR3 spans 15 amino acids. The germline V and J ends were trimmed by 6 bases and 7 bases, with 18 bases remaining between them. CDR3 sequence reads: CASSVLSEVHGELFF. DNA of the CDR3: TGTGCCAGCAGCGTACTTTCTGAGGTTCACGGGGAGCTGTTTTTT.

This clonotype was seen ten or more times. The chain has TRBV6-4 and TRBJ2-3; possible D gene TRBD2, 6 bases. In germline, CDR1 is MRHNA, CDR2 SNTAGT. The CDR3 runs to 16 residues. Trimming took 5 bases from V and 0 from J, leaving 15 bases between them. The chain's CDR3 is CASSRASDLSTDTQYF. The CDR3 DNA reads TGTGCCAGCAGTCGGGCTAGCGACCTTAGCACAGATACGCAGTATTTT.

The chain recombines TRBV6-4 with TRBJ2-1, with TRBD1 as a possible D gene (5 bases). The CDR3 loop spans 14 amino acids. Germline V gene sequence: CDR1 MRHNA, CDR2 SNTAGT. Trimming pared 3 bases from V and 8 bases from J, leaving 14 bases between. CDR3 residues: CASSESTDGHEQFF. The CDR3 nucleotides read TGTGCCAGCAGTGAGTCGACAGATGGCCATGAGCAGTTCTTC.

This clonotype showed up many times. The chain carries TRBV5-1 and TRBJ2-5, with a tentative D call TRBD2 (6 bases). The ends were cut back, 2 bases at V and 4 bases at J, with 12 bases in the middle. The CDR3 sequence is 14 residues long. In germline, CDR1 is SGHRS, CDR2 YFSETQ. The CDR3 is CASSLGAGGETQYF. The CDR3, as DNA: TGCGCCAGCAGCTTAGGGGCCGGGGGAGAGACCCAGTACTTC.

The V call is TRBV5-5, the J call TRBJ2-3, with 9 bases matching TRBD2. CDR1 is SGHKS and CDR2 is YYEKEE in the germline V gene (reference sequence). Trimming took 2 bases from V and 15 from J; bases not matched to a gene: 16. This CDR3 comprises 15 residues. The CDR3 spells CASSLLATSGSLSYF. DNA for the CDR3: TGTGCCAGCAGCTTACTGGCAACTAGCGGGTCTTTATCATATTTT.

This clonotype was seen at least ten times. The chain uses TRBV20-1 and TRBJ2-3, with TRBD2 matching 9 bases. This CDR3 comprises 14 residues. V was pared by 1 base and J by 6 bases, with 5 bases of the junction left unmatched. Germline CDR1 and CDR2: DFQATT and SNEGSKA (reference sequence). DNA for the CDR3: TGCAGTGCTAGAGGACTAGCGGAGCCCGATACGCAGTATTTT. This gives the protein CSARGLAEPDTQYF.

This clonotype was found many times. This may stem from a read error, because a much larger clone lies one nucleotide away. CDR3 sequence (DNA): TGCAGTACTACCCCCGGGGAATATGGCTCCACCTTC. It codes for CSTTPGEYGSTF. The gene calls are TRBV20-1 and TRBJ1-2; D unresolved. The CDR3 totals 12 residues. Germline CDR1 reads DFQATT; CDR2 reads SNEGSKA (reference sequence).

This clonotype was seen many times. The junction does not match germline at one end; this may be a read error. The V call is TRBV5-1, the J call TRBJ2-3; 10 nucleotides match TRBD2. Looked up from germline, CDR1 is SGHRS and CDR2 is YFSETQ. This CDR3 region has 16 residues. Written as DNA, the CDR3 is TGCGCCAGCAGCTTGAGGTCTAGCGGGGGCACAGGTACGCAGTATTTT. This sequence encodes CASSLRSSGGTGTQYF.

This clonotype occurred many times. The chain has TRBV6-5 and TRBJ2-3, with D possibly TRBD2 on 5 matching bases. V was pared by 7 bases and J by 2 bases, with 10 bases between. Germline V lookup: CDR1 MNHEY, CDR2 SVGAGI. The CDR3 consists of 13 residues. CDR3 sequence reads: CASNPGFTDTQYF. CDR3 nucleotides: TGTGCCAGCAACCCGGGATTCACAGATACGCAGTATTTT.

There are many counts of this clonotype. V and J are TRBV5-5 and TRBJ1-2; D uncertain. The V end was cut by 5 bases, the J end by 3 bases, with 11 bases between. This CDR3 contains 13 residues. Germline lookup yields CDR1 SGHKS and CDR2 YYEKEE (reference sequence). Written as DNA, the CDR3 is TGTGCCAGCAGAACGGACGGGGACTATGGCTACACCTTC. Encoded protein: CASRTDGDYGYTF. The variable domain in full, with the rest retrieved from reference TRBV5-5 and TRBJ1-2, is DAGVTQSPTHLIKTRGQQVTLRCSPISGHKSVSWYQQVLGQGPQFIFQYYEKEERGRGNFPDRFSARQFPNYSSELNVNALLLGDSALYLCASRTDGDYGYTFGSGTRLTVV.

The rearrangement uses TRBV7-2 and TRBJ1-1, with D unclear. There are 16 residues in the CDR3. In germline, CDR1 is SGHTA, CDR2 FQGNSA. V was pared by 5 bases and J by 0 bases, with 16 bases between. CDR3 sequence: CASSLFNPTMNTEAFF. The CDR3 region has the DNA TGTGCCAGCAGCCTCTTCAACCCGACCATGAACACTGAAGCTTTCTTT.

This chain connects TRBV6-5 to TRBJ1-1; 7 nucleotides match TRBD1. This CDR3 region has 14 residues. CDR1 and CDR2 from the germline V gene are MNHEY and SVGAGI. Trimming at V came to 6 bases and at J to 0 bases, leaving 4 bases not matched to a gene. The chain's CDR3 is CASRTGSVNTEAFF. The CDR3 coding sequence is TGTGCCAGCAGGACAGGGTCCGTGAACACTGAAGCTTTCTTT.

This clonotype appeared many times. J is TRBJ1-6 and V is TRBV20-1; tentative D call: TRBD1 (6 bases). The CDR3 loop spans 13 amino acids. Germline CDR1 is DFQATT and CDR2 is SNEGSKA (reference sequence). Trimming removed 3 bases at V and 4 bases at J, with 7 bases between. The CDR3 DNA reads as TGCAGTGCTAGGGGGACATATAATTCACCCCTCCACTTT. Its protein is CSARGTYNSPLHF.

The sample holds many counts of this clonotype. The rearrangement links TRBV5-1 to TRBJ2-6, with D uncertain. Germline V gene lookup returns CDR1 SGHRS and CDR2 YFSETQ. V gave up 4 bases and J gave up 0 bases, with 5 bases separating them. This CDR3 comprises 14 residues. The CDR3 is CASSQYSGANVLTF. DNA of the CDR3: TGCGCCAGCAGCCAGTACTCTGGGGCCAACGTCCTGACTTTC. Full variable domain (remainder filled in from reference TRBV5-1 and TRBJ2-6): KAGVTQTPRYLIKTRGQQVTLSCSPISGHRSVSWYQQTPGQGLQFLFEYFSETQRNKGNFPGRFSGRQFSNSRSEMNVSTLELGDSALYLCASSQYSGANVLTFGAGSRLTVL.

This clonotype has ten or more counts. A much larger clonotype is one base distant, so this may be a read error. The chain carries TRBV20-1 and TRBJ2-7; D is uncertain. Per germline, CDR1 DFQATT and CDR2 SNEGSKA (reference sequence). The CDR3 has 13 amino acids. For the CDR3, the DNA is TGCAGTGCTAGAGGTTCAGGAACCTACGCGCAGTACTTC. This encodes CSARGSGTYAQYF.

This clonotype has a count of ten or more. This chain joins TRBV6-1 and TRBJ2-7, with D unresolved. The CDR3 extends over 12 amino acids. Germline CDR1 reads MNHNS; CDR2 reads SASEGT. V lost 2 bases to trimming and J lost 4 bases, with 6 bases between them. This chain's CDR3 is CASSEQIYEQYF. The CDR3 DNA reads as TGTGCCAGCAGTGAACAAATATACGAGCAGTACTTC.

In its sample, this clonotype was seen many times. The chain carries TRBV14 and TRBJ2-2; no definite D call. The germline CDR1 and CDR2 sequences are SGHDN and FVKESK. V lost 2 bases and J lost 7, with 5 bases in between. This CDR3 contains 12 residues. CDR3 sequence reads: CASSQSVGELFF. The CDR3 DNA follows: TGTGCCAGCAGCCAATCGGTCGGGGAGCTGTTTTTT.

This clonotype has ten or more counts. This rearrangement joins TRBV7-6 to TRBJ2-3, with TRBD1 matching 10 bases. CDR1 and CDR2 (germline): SGHVS, FNYEAQ. The CDR3 totals 15 residues. The V and J ends lost 5 bases and 3 bases, in that order; junction bases with no gene match: 5. As DNA, the CDR3 is TGTGCCAGCAGCCCTAGGACAGGGGGAACAGATACGCAGTATTTT. Translating it yields CASSPRTGGTDTQYF. Drawing the rest from reference TRBV7-6 and TRBJ2-3, the complete variable domain is GAGVSQSPRYKVTKRGQDVALRCDPISGHVSLYWYRQALGQGPEFLTYFNYEAQQDKSGLPNDRFSAERPEGSISTLTIQRTEQRDSAMYRCASSPRTGGTDTQYFGPGTRLTVL.